This section outlines one TCR beta chain sequence together with its context. The CDR3 extends over 13 amino acids. The V gene lost 4 bases and the J gene lost 1 base, with 7 bases spanning the gap. The germline V gene has CDR1 SGHTA and CDR2 FQGNSA. TCRdb independently ran MiXCR on the 5' RACE reads; one entry per CDR3 protein. The data show about 64,000 distinct CDR3 sequences, 20% to 25% seen once. The source is a female donor with breast cancer. The gene calls are TRBV7-2 and TRBJ1-1; D uncertain. The sample taken for sequencing was memory CD4+ T cells sorted from a lymph node. Subset meaning: memory CD4+ T cells, CD4+CD45RO+CD25-. The CDR3 region is CASSSLGNTEAFF. CDR3 bases: TGTGCCAGCAGCTCCCTCGGGAACACTGAAGCTTTCTTT.